This T cell receptor (beta chain) appears in the sequencing data of a study of cytomegalovirus exposure and HLA in healthy donors. Study findings and constraints: A few of the chains that were CMV-associated were confirmed in vitro to be specific for CMV antigens. According to a subsequent analysis, TCR clusters from the first cohort were inclined to appear together in the 110 or so validation repertoires. A list of about 160 TCR beta chains associated with cytomegalovirus was given.

Germline CDR1 LNHDA, CDR2 SQIVND (reference sequence). The CDR3 spans 13 residues. Trimming took 6 bases from V and 2 from J, leaving 10 bases between them. The donors were part of the roughly 120-subject validation cohort, which stood apart from the 666-subject first cohort. As concerns this clone: What it binds is unknown.

This table comes from immunoSEQ multiplex PCR, and its TCRdb copy is limited to in-frame clones, with some not included. In the table there are fewer than 100,000 clones, roughly 88% of which are singletons. The sequenced sample consisted of PBMCs. The source of this sequence is a man between 25 and 39 years old in good health and CMV-seronegative. The chain carries TRBV19 and TRBJ1-1, with D uncertain. The CDR3: CASSTTINTEAFF. The DNA of the CDR3 is TGTGCCAGTAGCACAACCATAAACACTGAAGCTTTCTTT.